The 17 T cell receptor beta chains below were found in one sample sequenced in a study of CD8+ T cells in alopecia areata. Noted treatment: oral pan-JAK inhibitor, 5-10 mg twice daily. Extraction of RNA preceded its reverse transcription into cDNA, which served as the sequencing template. Some clones are missing from TCRdb's copy, which holds only in-frame ones; the method was immunoSEQ multiplex PCR. The sample lists over 100,000 clones, 50% to 55% occurring once. The specimen was CD4+ T cells sorted from blood, collected at week 4, from a patient treated with tofacitinib. The receptors were sampled from a human donor with alopecia areata.

V gene TRBV11-2 combines with J gene TRBJ2-1; D gene unclear. This CDR3 region has 14 residues. The V end was cut by 2 bases, the J end by 5 bases, with 10 bases between. Germline loops: CDR1 SGHAT, CDR2 FQNNGV. CDR3 region: CASSLTQSNNEQFF. CDR3 sequence (DNA): TGTGCCAGCAGCTTAACGCAGTCAAACAATGAGCAGTTCTTC.

This clone was counted a few times. The V and J genes are TRBV7-2 and TRBJ1-1; 9 positions match TRBD1. Germline CDR1 reads SGHTA; CDR2 reads FQGNSA. The junction had 9 bases not matched to a gene; V was cut back by 5 bases and J by 2 bases. This CDR3 region has 16 residues. CDR3 DNA: TGTGCCAGCAGCCCCTGGACAGGGGTGGGTAACACTGAAGCTTTCTTT. This codes for CASSPWTGVGNTEAFF.

This sequence joins TRBV5-6 and TRBJ2-4, with 10 bases lining up with TRBD1. From germline, CDR1 is SGHDT and CDR2 YYEEEE. V lost 2 bases, J lost 5 bases, and 7 bases stayed unmatched. This CDR3 has 16 amino acids. The CDR3 region is CASSLLTGGIENIQYF. DNA for the CDR3: TGTGCCAGCAGCTTATTGACAGGGGGCATCGAAAACATTCAGTACTTC. Complete variable domain (other parts from reference TRBV5-6 and TRBJ2-4): DAGVTQSPTHLIKTRGQQVTLRCSPKSGHDTVSWYQQALGQGPQFIFQYYEEEERQRGNFPDRFSGHQFPNYSSELNVNALLLGDSALYLCASSLLTGGIENIQYFGAGTRLSVL.

A few counts support this clone. Written as DNA, the CDR3 is TGTGCCAGCAGTGAAGCCACCTGGGGGGGCTACACCTTC. Residues: CASSEATWGGYTF. V and J are TRBV6-1 and TRBJ1-2, with a tentative D call TRBD1 (5 bases). The CDR3 covers 13 residues. The V and J ends lost 0 bases and 8 bases respectively, with 10 bases between them. The germline CDR1 and CDR2 sequences are MNHNS and SASEGT.

The rearrangement uses TRBV29-1 and TRBJ2-3; unclear D gene. This CDR3 has 13 residues. Germline values: CDR1 SQVTM, CDR2 ANQGSEA. Trimming took off 5 bases at V and 2 bases at J, with 11 bases between the two ends. The CDR3 nucleotides read TGCAGCGTTACCCCCCATGCCACAGATACGCAGTATTTT. Protein: CSVTPHATDTQYF.

The V and J genes are TRBV7-3 and TRBJ2-3; D remains unclear. CDR1 is SGHTA and CDR2 is FQGTGA in the germline V gene. This CDR3 region has 14 residues. V lost 9 bases to trimming and J lost 0 bases, with 13 bases between them. CDR3 sequence reads: CASMETTSTDTQYF. The CDR3 region has the DNA TGTGCCAGTATGGAAACTACTAGCACAGATACGCAGTATTTT. Looking up the rest from reference TRBV7-3 and TRBJ2-3 gives the full variable domain: GAGVSQTPSNKVTEKGKYVELRCDPISGHTALYWYRQSLGQGPEFLIYFQGTGAADDSGLPNDRFFAVRPEGSVSTLKIQRTERGDSAVYLCASMETTSTDTQYFGPGTRLTVL.

In its sample, this clone was seen a few times. The chain carries TRBV2 and TRBJ2-5; D might be TRBD2 (5 bases). The CDR3 is made up of 13 amino acids. Trimming cost V 7 bases and J 5 bases, with 14 bases left between them. Germline V gene sequence: CDR1 SNHLY, CDR2 FYNNEI. The DNA for the CDR3 is TGTGCCAGCATACGGACGTCGGGGGAGACCCAGTACTTC. Its translation is CASIRTSGETQYF.

In its sample, this clone was seen many times. V gene TRBV29-1 combines with J gene TRBJ1-1; D may be TRBD1 (6 bases). Trimming cost V 6 bases and J 1 base, with 9 bases left between them. CDR3 length equals 12 residues. Germline CDR1 and CDR2: SQVTM and ANQGSEA. The CDR3 DNA reads TGCAGCGTGGCGACAGGGAACACTGAAGCTTTCTTT. This codes for CSVATGNTEAFF.

This clone showed up many times. V and J are TRBV5-5 and TRBJ2-2, with 10 bases fitting TRBD2. The V gene's germline CDR1 is SGHKS and CDR2 YYEKEE (reference sequence). The length of the CDR3 is 16 residues. V shed 4 bases, J shed 0 bases, and the junction held 3 bases outside the gene matches. The CDR3 nucleotides read TGTGCCAGCAGCGGAGGGACTAGCGCGAACACCGGGGAGCTGTTTTTT. This codes for CASSGGTSANTGELFF.

The V gene is TRBV5-1, the J gene TRBJ2-7, with 7 bases lining up with TRBD1. Unmatched junction bases numbered 6, after V lost 4 bases and J lost 2 bases. This CDR3 has 14 residues. Germline V CDR1 and CDR2: SGHRS, YFSETQ. CDR3 sequence reads: CASSTIQGAYEQYF. For the CDR3, the DNA is TGCGCCAGCAGCACGATTCAGGGGGCCTACGAGCAGTACTTC.

The CDR3 DNA reads TGTGCCAGCAGCCAAGATCAAGGGCTGGGTTATGGCTACACCTTC. Translated, it gives CASSQDQGLGYGYTF. The chain couples TRBV4-2 to TRBJ1-2; D call uncertain. In germline, CDR1 is LGHNA, CDR2 YNFKEQ. V was clipped by 0 bases and J by 5 bases, with 13 bases between them. This CDR3 spans 15 amino acids.

This clone was seen more than once but under ten times. The gene calls are TRBV7-8 and TRBJ2-7; 9 bases are shared with TRBD1. This CDR3 is 15 amino acids long. The V and J ends lost 4 bases and 7 bases, in that order; junction bases with no gene match: 11. Germline loops: CDR1 SGHVS, CDR2 FQNEAQ. CDR3 sequence (DNA): TGTGCCAGCAGCTCGCGCCAATCCGGGACAGGGGAGCAGTACTTC. Translation: CASSSRQSGTGEQYF.

The chain recombines TRBV30 with TRBJ1-1; tentatively, D is TRBD1 (5 bases). The CDR3 covers 12 residues. Per germline, CDR1 GTSNPN and CDR2 SVGIG (reference sequence). Trimming removed 2 bases at V and 10 bases at J, with 14 bases between. The CDR3 region is CAWSPDSIRAFF. In nucleotides, the CDR3 is TGTGCCTGGAGTCCCGACAGTATTCGAGCTTTCTTT.

The chain has TRBV29-1 and TRBJ2-7; TRBD2 matches 9 bases. Germline CDR1 SQVTM, CDR2 ANQGSEA. The junction had 9 bases not matched to a gene; V was cut back by 6 bases and J by 0 bases. CDR3 length equals 15 residues. The CDR3 region is CSVIAGEGSSYEQYF. Here the CDR3 DNA reads TGCAGCGTCATAGCGGGAGAGGGGTCCTCCTACGAGCAGTACTTC.

The rearrangement uses TRBV5-1 and TRBJ2-7; tentative D call: TRBD2 (6 bases). CDR3 size: 14 residues. CDR1 is SGHRS, CDR2 YFSETQ, per germline. With 4 bases removed from V and 2 bases from J, the gap between germline ends came to 13 bases. CDR3 DNA: TGCGCCAGCAGCCCCGGGACTCCTACCTACGAGCAGTACTTC. Its protein product is CASSPGTPTYEQYF.

This clone was seen a handful of times. V usage is TRBV27 and J usage is TRBJ2-4; D may be TRBD2 (5 bases). The CDR3 covers 11 residues. Looked up from germline, CDR1 is MNHEY and CDR2 is SMNVEV (reference sequence). The ends were cut back, 3 bases at V and 15 bases at J, with 12 bases in the middle. This chain's CDR3 is CASSFEGRWYF. The CDR3 nucleotides are TGTGCCAGCAGTTTCGAGGGCCGTTGGTACTTC.

This sequence joins TRBV19 and TRBJ2-4; D remains ambiguous. From germline, CDR1 is LNHDA and CDR2 SQIVND (reference sequence). The CDR3 consists of 15 residues. The germline V and J ends were trimmed by 7 bases and 0 bases, with 13 bases remaining between them. CDR3 residues: CASTNLGLAKNIQYF. For the CDR3, the DNA is TGTGCCAGTACTAATCTCGGGTTAGCCAAAAACATTCAGTACTTC.